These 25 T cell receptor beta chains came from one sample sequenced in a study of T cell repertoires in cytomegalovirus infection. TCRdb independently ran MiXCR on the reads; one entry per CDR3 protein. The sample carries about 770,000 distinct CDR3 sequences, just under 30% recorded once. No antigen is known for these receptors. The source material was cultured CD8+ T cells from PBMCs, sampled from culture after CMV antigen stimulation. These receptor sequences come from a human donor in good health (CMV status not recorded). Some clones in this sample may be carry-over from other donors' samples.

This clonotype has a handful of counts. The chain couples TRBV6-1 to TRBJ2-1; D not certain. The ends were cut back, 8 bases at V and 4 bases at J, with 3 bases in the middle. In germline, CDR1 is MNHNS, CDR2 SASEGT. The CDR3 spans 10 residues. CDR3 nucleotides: TGTGCCAGCTATTACAATGAGCAGTTCTTC. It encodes CASYYNEQFF.

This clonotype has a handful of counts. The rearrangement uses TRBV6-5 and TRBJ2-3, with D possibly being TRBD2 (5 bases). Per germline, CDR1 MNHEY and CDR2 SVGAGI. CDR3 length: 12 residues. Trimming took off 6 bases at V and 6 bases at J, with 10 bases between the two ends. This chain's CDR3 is CASRRGWDTQYF. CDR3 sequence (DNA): TGTGCCAGCAGGCGCGGGTGGGATACGCAGTATTTT.

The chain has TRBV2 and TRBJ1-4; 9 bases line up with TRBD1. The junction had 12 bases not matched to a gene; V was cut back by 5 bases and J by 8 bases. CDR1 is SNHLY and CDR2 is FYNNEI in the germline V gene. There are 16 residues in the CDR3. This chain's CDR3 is CASSLKGDRVREKLFF. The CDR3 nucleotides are TGTGCCAGCAGTCTAAAAGGGGACAGGGTTCGAGAAAAACTGTTTTTT. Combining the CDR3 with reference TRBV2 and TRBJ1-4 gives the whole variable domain EPEVTQTPSHQVTQMGQEVILRCVPISNHLYFYWYRQILGQKVEFLVSFYNNEISEKSEIFDDQFSVERPDGSNFTLKIRSTKLEDSAMYFCASSLKGDRVREKLFFGSGTQLSVL.

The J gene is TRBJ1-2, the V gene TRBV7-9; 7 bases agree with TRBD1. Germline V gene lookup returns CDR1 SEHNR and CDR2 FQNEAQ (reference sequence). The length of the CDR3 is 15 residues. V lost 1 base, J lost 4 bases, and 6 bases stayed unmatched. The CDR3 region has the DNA TGTGCCAGCAGCTTAGGGACAGGTGCTCCCTATGGCTACACCTTC. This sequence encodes CASSLGTGAPYGYTF.

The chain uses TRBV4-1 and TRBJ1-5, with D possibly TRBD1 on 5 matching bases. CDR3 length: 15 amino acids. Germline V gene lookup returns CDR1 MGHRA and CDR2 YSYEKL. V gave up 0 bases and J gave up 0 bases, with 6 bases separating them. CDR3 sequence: CASSQETGSNQPQHF. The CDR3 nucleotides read TGCGCCAGCAGCCAAGAAACAGGTAGCAATCAGCCCCAGCATTTT.

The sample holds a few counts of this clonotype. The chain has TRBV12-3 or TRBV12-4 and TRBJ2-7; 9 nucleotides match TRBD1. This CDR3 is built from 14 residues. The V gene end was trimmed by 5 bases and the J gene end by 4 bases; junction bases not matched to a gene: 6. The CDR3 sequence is CASSQTGTGYEQYF. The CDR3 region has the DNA TGTGCCAGCAGTCAAACCGGGACAGGGTACGAGCAGTACTTC.

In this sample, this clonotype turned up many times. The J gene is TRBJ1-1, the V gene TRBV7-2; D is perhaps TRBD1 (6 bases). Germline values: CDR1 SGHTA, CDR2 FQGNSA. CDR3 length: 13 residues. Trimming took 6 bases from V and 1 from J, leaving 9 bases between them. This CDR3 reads CASRRTANTEAFF. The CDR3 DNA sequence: TGTGCCAGCAGACGGACAGCGAACACTGAAGCTTTCTTT.

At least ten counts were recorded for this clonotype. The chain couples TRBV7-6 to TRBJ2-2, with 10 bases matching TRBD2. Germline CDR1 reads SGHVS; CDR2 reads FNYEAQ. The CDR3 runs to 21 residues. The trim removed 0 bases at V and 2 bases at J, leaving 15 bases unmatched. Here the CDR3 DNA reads TGTGCCAGCAGCTTAGCGAACAGGGATGTTCTAGCGGGGGCCAACACCGGGGAGCTGTTTTTT. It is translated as CASSLANRDVLAGANTGELFF.

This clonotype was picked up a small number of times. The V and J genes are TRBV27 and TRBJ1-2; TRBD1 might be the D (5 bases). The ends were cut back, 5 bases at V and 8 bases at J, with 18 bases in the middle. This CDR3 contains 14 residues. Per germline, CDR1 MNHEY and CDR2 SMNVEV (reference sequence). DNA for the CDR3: TGTGCCAGCAGTCCCAACCCTTCGGGACTAGGCTACACCTTC. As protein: CASSPNPSGLGYTF.

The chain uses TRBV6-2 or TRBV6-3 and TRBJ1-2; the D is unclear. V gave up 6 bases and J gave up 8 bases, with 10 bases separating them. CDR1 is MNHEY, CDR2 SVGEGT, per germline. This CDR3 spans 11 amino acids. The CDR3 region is CASRDPEGYTF. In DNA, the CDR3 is TGTGCCAGCAGAGACCCCGAAGGCTACACCTTC.

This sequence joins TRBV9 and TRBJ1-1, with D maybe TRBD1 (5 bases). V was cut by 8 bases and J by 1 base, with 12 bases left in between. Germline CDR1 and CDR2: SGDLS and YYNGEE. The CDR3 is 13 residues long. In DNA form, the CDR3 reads TGTGCCAGATCCAGGGAAAGGAACACTGAAGCTTTCTTT. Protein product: CARSRERNTEAFF.

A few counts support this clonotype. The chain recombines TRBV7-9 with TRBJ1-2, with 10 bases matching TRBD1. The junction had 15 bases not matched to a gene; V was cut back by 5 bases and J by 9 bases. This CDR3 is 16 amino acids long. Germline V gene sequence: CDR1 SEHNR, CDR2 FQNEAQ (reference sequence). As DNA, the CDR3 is TGTGCCAGCAGCCTCCACTTGGGGACAGGGGCAGGTCGCTACACCTTC. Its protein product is CASSLHLGTGAGRYTF.

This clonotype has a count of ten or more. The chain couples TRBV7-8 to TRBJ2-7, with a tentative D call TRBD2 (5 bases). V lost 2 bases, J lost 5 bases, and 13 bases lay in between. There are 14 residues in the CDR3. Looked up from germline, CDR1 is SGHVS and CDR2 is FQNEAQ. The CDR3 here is CASSLPSGSDEQYF. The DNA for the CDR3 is TGTGCCAGCAGCTTACCGAGCGGTTCCGACGAGCAGTACTTC.

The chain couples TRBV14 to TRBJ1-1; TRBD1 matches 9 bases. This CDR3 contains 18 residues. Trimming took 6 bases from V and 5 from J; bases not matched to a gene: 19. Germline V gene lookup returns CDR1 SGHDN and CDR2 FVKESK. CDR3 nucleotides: TGTGCCAGCAGTCCAGACCCTACCCACCACAGGGGGCTTACTGAAGCTTTCTTT. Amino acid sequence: CASSPDPTHHRGLTEAFF.

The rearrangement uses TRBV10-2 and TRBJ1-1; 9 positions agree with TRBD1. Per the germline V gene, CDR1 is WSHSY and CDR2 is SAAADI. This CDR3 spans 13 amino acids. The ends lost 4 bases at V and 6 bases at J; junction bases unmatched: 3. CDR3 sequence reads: CASSGDRVSEAFF. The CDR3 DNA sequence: TGCGCCAGCAGTGGGGACAGGGTTTCTGAAGCTTTCTTT.

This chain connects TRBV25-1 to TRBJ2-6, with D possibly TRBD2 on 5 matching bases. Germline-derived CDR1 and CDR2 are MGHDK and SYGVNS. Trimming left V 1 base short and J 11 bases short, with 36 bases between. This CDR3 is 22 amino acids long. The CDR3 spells CASSEFFSRTPSGISAGDVLTF. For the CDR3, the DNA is TGTGCCAGCAGTGAATTTTTTTCCAGGACTCCTAGTGGTATTTCGGCCGGAGACGTCCTGACTTTC.

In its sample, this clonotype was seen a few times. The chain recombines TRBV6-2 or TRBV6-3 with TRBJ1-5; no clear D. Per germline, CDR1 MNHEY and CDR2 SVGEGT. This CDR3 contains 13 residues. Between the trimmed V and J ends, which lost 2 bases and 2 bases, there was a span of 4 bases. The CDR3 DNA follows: TGTGCCAGCAGTTACGTTCGCAATCAGCCCCAGCATTTT. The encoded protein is CASSYVRNQPQHF.

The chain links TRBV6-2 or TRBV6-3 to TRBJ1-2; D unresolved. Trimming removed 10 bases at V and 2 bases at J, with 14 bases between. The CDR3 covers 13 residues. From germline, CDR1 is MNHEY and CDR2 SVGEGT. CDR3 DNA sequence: TGTGCCACCAACCAGGTCGTGAACTATGGCTACACCTTC. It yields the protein CATNQVVNYGYTF.

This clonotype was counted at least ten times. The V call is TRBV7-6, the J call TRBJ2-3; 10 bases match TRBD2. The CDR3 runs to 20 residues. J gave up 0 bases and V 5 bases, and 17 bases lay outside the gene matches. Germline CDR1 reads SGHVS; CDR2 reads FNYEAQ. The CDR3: CASSPTLAGRYTASTDTQYF. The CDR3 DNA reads TGTGCCAGCAGCCCAACACTAGCGGGGAGATATACAGCTAGCACAGATACGCAGTATTTT.

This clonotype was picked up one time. The CDR3 nucleotides are TGTGCCAGCAGTGAATATTTCGGGTCGGGGGGCCTCTCCTACAATGAGCAGTTCTTC. Its protein is CASSEYFGSGGLSYNEQFF. The rearrangement links TRBV25-1 to TRBJ2-1, with D perhaps TRBD2 (7 bases). The germline gives CDR1 MGHDK, CDR2 SYGVNS. V gave up 0 bases and J gave up 0 bases, with 18 bases separating them. This CDR3 has 19 amino acids.

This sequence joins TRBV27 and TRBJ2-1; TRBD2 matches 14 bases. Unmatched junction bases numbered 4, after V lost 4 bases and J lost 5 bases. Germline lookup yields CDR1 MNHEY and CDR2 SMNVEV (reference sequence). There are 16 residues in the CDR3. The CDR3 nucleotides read TGTGCCAGCAGTTCCGAGACTAGCGGGGGGGACAATGAGCAGTTCTTC. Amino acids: CASSSETSGGDNEQFF.

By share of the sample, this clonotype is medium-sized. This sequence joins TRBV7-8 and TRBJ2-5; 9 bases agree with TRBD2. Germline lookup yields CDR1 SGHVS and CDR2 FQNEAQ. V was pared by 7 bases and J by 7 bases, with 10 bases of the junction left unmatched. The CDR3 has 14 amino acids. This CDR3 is CASTPSSGEGTQYF. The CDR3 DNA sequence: TGTGCCAGCACCCCTTCTAGCGGGGAGGGGACCCAGTACTTC.

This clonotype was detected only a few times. The CDR3 DNA reads as TGTGCCAGCAAAACAGGGATCGTCAACACTGAAGCTTTCTTT. Translated: CASKTGIVNTEAFF. This chain links TRBV6-2 or TRBV6-3 with TRBJ1-1; D possibly corresponds to TRBD1 (6 bases). With 7 bases removed from V and 2 bases from J, the gap between germline ends came to 14 bases. The germline V gene has CDR1 MNHEY and CDR2 SVGEGT. This CDR3 has 14 amino acids.

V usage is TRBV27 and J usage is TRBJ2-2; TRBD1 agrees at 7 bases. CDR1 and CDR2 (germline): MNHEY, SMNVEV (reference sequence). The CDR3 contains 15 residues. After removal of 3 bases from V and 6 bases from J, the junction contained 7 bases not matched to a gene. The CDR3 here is CASSFKGALSGELFF. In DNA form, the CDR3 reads TGTGCCAGCAGTTTCAAGGGGGCTCTGTCCGGGGAGCTGTTTTTT.

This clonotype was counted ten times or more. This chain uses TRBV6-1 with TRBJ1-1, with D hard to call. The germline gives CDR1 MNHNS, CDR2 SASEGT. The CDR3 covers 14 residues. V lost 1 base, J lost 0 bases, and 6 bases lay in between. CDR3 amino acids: CASSEVRMNTEAFF. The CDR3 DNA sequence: TGTGCCAGCAGTGAAGTACGGATGAACACTGAAGCTTTCTTT.